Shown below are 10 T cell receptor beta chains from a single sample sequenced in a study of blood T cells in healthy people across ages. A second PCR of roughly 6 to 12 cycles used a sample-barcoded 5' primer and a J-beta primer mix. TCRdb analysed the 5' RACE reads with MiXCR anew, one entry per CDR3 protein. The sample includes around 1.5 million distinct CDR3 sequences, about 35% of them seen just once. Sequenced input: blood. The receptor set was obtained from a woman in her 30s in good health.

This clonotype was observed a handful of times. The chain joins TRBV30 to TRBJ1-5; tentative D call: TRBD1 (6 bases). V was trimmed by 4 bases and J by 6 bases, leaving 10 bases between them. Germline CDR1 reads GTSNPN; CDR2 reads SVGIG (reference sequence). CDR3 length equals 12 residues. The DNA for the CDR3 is TGTGCCTGGAACAGGGTTGGTCAGCCCCAGCATTTT. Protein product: CAWNRVGQPQHF.

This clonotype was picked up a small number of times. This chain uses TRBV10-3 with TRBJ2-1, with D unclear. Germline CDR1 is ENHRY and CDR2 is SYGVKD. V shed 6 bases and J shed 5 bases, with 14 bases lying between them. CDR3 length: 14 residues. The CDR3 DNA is TGTGCCATCAGGGACCTAGGCCTCAACAATGAGCAGTTCTTC. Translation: CAIRDLGLNNEQFF.

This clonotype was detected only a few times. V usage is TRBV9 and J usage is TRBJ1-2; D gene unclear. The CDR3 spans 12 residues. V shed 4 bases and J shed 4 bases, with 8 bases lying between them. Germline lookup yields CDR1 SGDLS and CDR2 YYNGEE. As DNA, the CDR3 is TGTGCCAGCAGCAGGACCCTCTATGGCTACACCTTC. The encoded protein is CASSRTLYGYTF.

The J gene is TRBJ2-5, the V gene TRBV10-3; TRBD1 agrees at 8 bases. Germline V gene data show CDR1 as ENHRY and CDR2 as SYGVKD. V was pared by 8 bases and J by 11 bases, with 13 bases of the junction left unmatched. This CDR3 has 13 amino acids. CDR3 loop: CAIARGQANEQYF. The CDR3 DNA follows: TGTGCCATCGCTAGGGGACAGGCCAATGAGCAGTACTTC.

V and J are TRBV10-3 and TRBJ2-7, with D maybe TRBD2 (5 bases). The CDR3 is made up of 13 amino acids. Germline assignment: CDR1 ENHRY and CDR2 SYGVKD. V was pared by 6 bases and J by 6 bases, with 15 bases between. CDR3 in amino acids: CAIRDGPEGEQYF. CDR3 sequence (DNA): TGTGCCATCAGGGACGGGCCCGAGGGCGAGCAGTACTTC.

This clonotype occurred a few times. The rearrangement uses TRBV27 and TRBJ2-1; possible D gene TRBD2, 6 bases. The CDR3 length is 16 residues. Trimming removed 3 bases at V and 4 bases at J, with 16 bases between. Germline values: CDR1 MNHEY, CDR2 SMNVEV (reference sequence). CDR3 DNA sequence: TGTGCCAGCAGTTTTTGGGGGGAGCCCCTATACAATGAGCAGTTCTTC. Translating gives CASSFWGEPLYNEQFF.

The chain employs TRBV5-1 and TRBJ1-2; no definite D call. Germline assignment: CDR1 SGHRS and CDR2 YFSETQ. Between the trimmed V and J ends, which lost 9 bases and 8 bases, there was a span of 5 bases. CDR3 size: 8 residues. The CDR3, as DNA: TGCGCCATGGGGGGCTACACCTTC. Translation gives CAMGGYTF.

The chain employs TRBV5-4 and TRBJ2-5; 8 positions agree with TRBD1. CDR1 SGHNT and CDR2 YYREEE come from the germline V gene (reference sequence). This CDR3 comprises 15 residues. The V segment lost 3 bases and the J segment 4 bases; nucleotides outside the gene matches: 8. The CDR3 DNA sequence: TGTGCCAGCAGCTCCGGGGACAGGAGAACAGAGACCCAGTACTTC. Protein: CASSSGDRRTETQYF. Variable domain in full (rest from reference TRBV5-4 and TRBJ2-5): ETGVTQSPTHLIKTRGQQVTLRCSSQSGHNTVSWYQQALGQGPQFIFQYYREEENGRGNFPPRFSGLQFPNYSSELNVNALELDDSALYLCASSSGDRRTETQYFGPGTRLLVL.

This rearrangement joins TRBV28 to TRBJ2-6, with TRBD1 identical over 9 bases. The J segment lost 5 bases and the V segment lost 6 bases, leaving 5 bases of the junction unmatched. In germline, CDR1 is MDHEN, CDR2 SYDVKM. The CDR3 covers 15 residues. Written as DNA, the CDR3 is TGTGCCAGCAGGGGGACAGGGAGGAGGGCCAACGTCCTGACTTTC. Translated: CASRGTGRRANVLTF.

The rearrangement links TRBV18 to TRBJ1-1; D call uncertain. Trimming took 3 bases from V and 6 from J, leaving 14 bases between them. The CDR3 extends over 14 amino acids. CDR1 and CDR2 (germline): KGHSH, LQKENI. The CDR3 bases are TGTGCCAGCTCACCCGCCACCGGTTACGCTGAAGCTTTCTTT. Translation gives CASSPATGYAEAFF.